The clone carrying this T cell receptor (beta chain) was counted ten times or more. This record comes from a study of human T cells and chemical hapten exposure. MiXCR, run by TCRdb on the RACE reads, gives a single entry per CDR3 protein. The sample gives 380,000 or so distinct CDR3 sequences, 5.5% of which show up once; about 7.7% is in the top ten. The germline CDR1 and CDR2 sequences are MDHEN and SYDVKM. The CDR3 covers 14 residues. Trimming shortened V by 2 bases and J by 7 bases, and 11 bases separated the two germline ends. Time point noted: pre-sensitization, week 0. Noted treatment: therapeutic diphenylcyclopropenone sensitization with weekly scalp DPC.

The sequence derives from a young woman with alopecia areata. Some clones in this sample may be carry-over from other donors' samples. Sequencing used whole blood, obtained in connection with sensitization to the hapten diphenylcyclopropenone (DPC). V gene TRBV28 combines with J gene TRBJ2-2, with D possibly being TRBD1 or TRBD2 (6 bases each). CDR3 bases: TGTGCCAGCAGTTTAGGGGGGCAAGGCGGGGAGCTGTTTTTT. It translates to CASSLGGQGGELFF.